This T cell receptor beta chain was observed in a study of T cell responses to AZD1222 COVID-19 vaccine. Study results and caveats: Vaccination with two AZD1222 doses was followed by a rise in Spike-specific TCR breadth and depth. Of spike-specific TCRs, nearly half reportedly target regions left unmutated in variants.

The CDR3 has 12 amino acids. Trimming took off 4 bases at V and 7 bases at J, with 8 bases between the two ends. Germline V lookup: CDR1 SGHDN, CDR2 FVKESK. With respect to this clone: Its antigen is undetermined.

Profiled with immunoSEQ multiplex PCR; TCRdb holds only in-frame clones, not every one. Among about 180,000 clones, just over 90% were seen once, and the ten largest hold roughly 2.8%. The sequencing here drew on peripheral blood, taken on day 0 of AZD1222 vaccination. This clonotype was sampled from an adult in good health. The rearrangement links TRBV14 to TRBJ2-1, with D possibly matching TRBD1 (6 bases). CDR3 amino acids: CASSLDSNEQFF. The CDR3 DNA reads TGTGCCAGCAGCCTGGACAGTAATGAGCAGTTCTTC.